Reported below is one T cell receptor beta chain. Trimming cost V 10 bases and J 3 bases, with 13 bases left between them. This CDR3 has 13 residues. Germline V gene data show CDR1 as SNHLY and CDR2 as FYNNEI. These data originate in a study of blood T cell repertoires in COVID-19. Across the whole study: Samples representing acute and convalescent COVID-19 were sourced from the United States, Italy and Spain. T cells, B-cell-depleted T cells, or PBMCs supplied cDNA or gDNA.

Source study methods: It was from reference gene primer amplification that nucleated cell counts were estimated. The data were produced by immunoSEQ multiplex PCR, yet TCRdb's version contains in-frame clones alone and is incomplete. D and trimming were read from the DNA, whereas the V and J calls and clone size are those reported in that table. The sample yields about 300,000 clones, around four fifths seen once. The sample taken for sequencing was peripheral blood. This chain connects TRBV2 to TRBJ1-5, with a possible D match to TRBD1 (5 bases). The receptor was isolated from a woman aged 50 to 60 with acute or convalescent COVID-19. The CDR3 region has the DNA TGTGCCACTAACCGGGGGAACAATCAGCCCCAGCATTTT. This sequence encodes CATNRGNNQPQHF.